This T cell receptor beta chain was sequenced for a study of T cells in Graves' hyperthyroidism and ophthalmopathy. RNA transcripts were the template for amplifying TCR beta CDR3 regions. HTBI primers were the set used in a first-round RT-PCR of the TCR CDR3. TCRdb redid the calling of the multiplex PCR reads with MiXCR, one entry per CDR3 protein. The table includes about 98,000 distinct CDR3 sequences, roughly 40% detected once. Comments on this clonotype: Its target is unknown.

Graves' hyperthyroidism is called stable when ophthalmopathy does not progress within 18 months. Regarding the study as a whole: Ophthalmopathy prediction by the model preceded onset by a median roughly 6.3 months. Most clonotypes expanded in the thyroid (above 0.001) were also present in blood.

The CDR3 length is 17 residues. Germline V lookup: CDR1 SGHDT, CDR2 YYEEEE. V shed 0 bases, J shed 1 base, and the junction held 8 bases outside the gene matches. V gene TRBV5-6 combines with J gene TRBJ2-3; 7 positions match TRBD2. Sequencing was done on a sample of peripheral blood or thyroid tissue (not recorded which). The sequence was obtained from a woman in her twenties or thirties with Graves' hyperthyroidism. CDR3 sequence reads: CASSLDLGGIGTDTQYF. The CDR3 DNA sequence: TGTGCCAGCAGCTTGGATCTGGGGGGGATCGGCACAGATACGCAGTATTTT.